The following is a TCR beta chain sequence with its context. What it binds is unknown. Production of TCR cDNA was by 5'RACE template switching, which also added a universal primer site and UMIs. A single record per CDR3 protein comes from TCRdb applying MiXCR to the 5' RACE reads. The profile covers 300,000 to 400,000 distinct CDR3 sequences, with around 6.4% appearing a single time and roughly 15% taken by the ten largest. The sample originates from a study of T cells after yellow fever vaccination. Study findings and constraints: Few clonotypes appeared in both CD4 and CD8 compartments. Abundant clonotypes (contaminants from the bulk population) could be present in FACS-sorted repertoires.

The material was PBMCs, obtained 5 days after the yellow fever booster vaccination. This clonotype originated in a man aged 30 to 39 who received the YFV17D yellow fever vaccine.

CDR3 sequence reads: CASSLRDGNSPLHF. In nucleotides, the CDR3 is TGTGCCAGCAGTCTAAGGGACGGGAATTCACCCCTCCACTTT. The rearrangement links TRBV7-2 to TRBJ1-6; tentatively, D is TRBD1 (5 bases). This CDR3 contains 14 residues. V dropped 6 bases and J dropped 7 bases, with 13 bases sitting between them. Germline CDR1 reads SGHTA; CDR2 reads FQGNSA.